Below, one T cell receptor (beta chain) is given with its context. The count of this clone is one. The antigen this receptor binds is unknown. Base-call qualities are not available, and no considerably larger clone is one nucleotide away. The data are from a study of blood T cell repertoires in COVID-19 (dated by TCRdb to the early 2020s). In terms of the full investigation: Collaborator samples came from the United States, Italy and Spain and covered acute and convalescent phases of COVID-19. The repertoires were made available in a free public database intended to serve as a resource for research on the immune response to SARS-CoV-2. Samples were obtained from the ongoing ImmuneRACE study (first 160 participants) and from approximately 1,200 subjects provided by 6 global collaborators. Where available, HLA class I and class II types were taken from metadata supplied by the sample provider and were not determined by assay-based typing. The sample metadata nearly always contained a de-identified subject ID, COVID-19 status, age in years and sex. The prospective study material was composed of cDNA or gDNA derived from T cells, B-cell-depleted T cells, or PBMCs. Subjects who had been exposed to COVID-19, were actively infected with it, or had recovered from it provided the deeply sampled blood TCRbeta repertoires that made up the dataset.

CDR1 and CDR2 (LNHDA, SQIVND) derive from the germline V gene (reference sequence). Between the V and J ends, shortened by 3 bases and 8 bases respectively, the junction contains 8 bases. The CDR3 covers 12 residues, taking in both the cysteine and the phenylalanine. CDR3 DNA is the only sequence kept; it has 36 bases, read in frame from the first base. The immunoSEQ Assay, a bias-controlled multiplex PCR, was used to amplify TCRbeta CDR3 regions from genomic DNA. From the authors' description of their analysis: The number of nucleated cells in each sample was estimated from the amplification of reference gene primers within the assay. To quantify the absolute abundance of each unique TCRbeta CDR3 rearrangement, sequence reads were collapsed and filtered. For each sample, productive Simpson clonality was calculated as the square root of Simpson's diversity index across productive rearrangements. The source is immuneACCESS, and TCRdb retained only in-frame sequences with V and J called. Part of the clones is not carried over; for the studies checked, unresolved V genes explain less than half of this, and the remainder is unexplained. That table supplies the V and J calls and clone size; D and trimming were determined from the DNA. A total of around 21,000 clones appear in this sample, around 89% of them only once. The ten largest clones add up to just over 25% of the sample.

Points the paper makes about the study in general: Clinical and demographic metadata were provided uncurated, with the amount varying by source and participant.

Collaborating institutions collected whole blood in K2EDTA tubes following their own protocols. For TCRbeta analysis, collaborator samples were shipped as frozen whole blood, as isolated PBMCs, or as DNA extracted from either sample type. Sequenced: peripheral blood. This clonotype was sampled from a human donor with active COVID-19. The donor label of this sample is uncertain. The V and J segments used are TRBV19 and TRBJ2-1; no D segment can be confidently identified. This receptor carries the CDR3 CASSILRDEQFF. In nucleotide form, the sequence is TGTGCCAGTAGTATTTTACGGGATGAGCAGTTCTTC.